A selection of T cell receptor beta chains follows, all from one sample in a study of CD8 T cells in Susac syndrome. One entry per CDR3 protein results from TCRdb running MiXCR on the immunoSEQ multiplex PCR reads. This table holds around 280,000 distinct CDR3 sequences, under 95% found once. The specimen sequenced was CD4+ T cells from PBMCs. The receptor set was obtained from a human donor with multiple sclerosis. The CDR3 runs from the conserved cysteine through the conserved F or W. Fields, in order: D gene, V gene, clone size, J gene, CDR3 protein, CDR3 DNA. The D gene is left open where the match is weak. Size is omitted from some rows. Given values are once, few, many or a class for expanded clones.

.	TRBV6-5	.	TRBJ1-2	CASSYSMGAGNYGYTF	TGTGCCAGCAGTTACTCGATGGGAGCAGGGAACTATGGCTACACCTTC
TRBD1	TRBV19	.	TRBJ2-3	CASNDRVQSPDTQYF	TGTGCCAGTAACGACAGGGTCCAATCCCCAGATACGCAGTATTTT
.	TRBV25-1	.	TRBJ2-3	CASGPRGQGDTQYF	TGTGCCAGCGGGCCTCGGGGCCAGGGAGATACGCAGTATTTT
TRBD1	TRBV24-1	.	TRBJ1-1	CATSDAGTGNTEAFF	TGTGCCACCAGTGATGCCGGGACAGGGAACACTGAAGCTTTCTTT
.	TRBV5-1	.	TRBJ1-1	CASSLVTRNTEAFF	TGCGCCAGCAGCTTGGTGACGAGGAACACTGAAGCTTTCTTT
.	TRBV7-3	.	TRBJ1-1	CASSLEQIGAGTEAFF	TGTGCCAGCAGCTTAGAACAGATCGGAGCTGGAACTGAAGCTTTCTTT
.	TRBV7-9	.	TRBJ2-5	CASSPTTPSGAETQYF	TGTGCCAGCAGCCCCACCACCCCCTCCGGGGCAGAGACCCAGTACTTC
TRBD1	TRBV7-9	.	TRBJ1-1	CASSLASRAGTGTTEAFF	TGTGCCAGCAGCTTAGCATCCCGCGCCGGGACAGGGACGACTGAAGCTTTCTTT
.	TRBV7-6	.	TRBJ2-3	CASSLGTGGATDTQYF	TGTGCCAGCAGCTTAGGGACTGGGGGCGCCACAGATACGCAGTATTTT
.	TRBV7-9	.	TRBJ1-6	CASSYQLNSPLHF	TGTGCCAGCAGTTACCAACTTAATTCACCCCTCCACTTT
.	TRBV9	.	TRBJ1-1	CASSAGLFNTEAFF	TGTGCCAGCAGCGCCGGCCTTTTTAACACTGAAGCTTTCTTT
.	TRBV28	.	TRBJ2-7	CASSLDSGRIVIYEQYF	TGTGCCAGCAGTTTAGATTCGGGGCGGATCGTGATCTACGAGCAGTACTTC
.	TRBV28	.	TRBJ1-2	CASSLRNSYGYTF	TGTGCCAGCAGTTTGAGAAACTCTTATGGCTACACCTTC
.	TRBV14	.	TRBJ1-5	CAKRRANNQPQHF	TGTGCAAAAAGAAGGGCTAACAATCAGCCCCAGCATTTT
TRBD2	TRBV6-5	.	TRBJ2-7	CASSPLGGRAYEQYF	TGTGCCAGCAGCCCCCTGGGCGGGAGGGCCTACGAGCAGTACTTC
TRBD2	TRBV27	.	TRBJ2-1	CASSFQLLAGGRDNEQFF	TGTGCCAGCAGTTTTCAGTTATTAGCGGGGGGCCGGGACAATGAGCAGTTCTTC
.	TRBV7-2	.	TRBJ2-7	CASSPKRSSSYEQYF	TGTGCCAGCAGCCCAAAGCGGAGTAGCTCCTACGAGCAGTACTTC
.	TRBV12-3/TRBV12-4	.	TRBJ2-7	CASSFGRGIYEQYF	TGTGCCAGCAGTTTTGGGCGAGGGATTTACGAGCAGTACTTC
.	TRBV3-1	few	TRBJ2-2	CASSQGAGVTGELFF	TGTGCCAGCAGCCAGGGCGCCGGGGTCACCGGGGAGCTGTTTTTT
.	TRBV30	.	TRBJ1-1	CAWIGAKAEAFF	TGTGCCTGGATTGGGGCGAAGGCTGAAGCTTTCTTT
TRBD2	TRBV20-1	.	TRBJ2-5	CSARELAGAGETQYF	TGCAGTGCTAGAGAACTAGCGGGGGCCGGGGAGACCCAGTACTTC
.	TRBV7-2	.	TRBJ2-3	CASSLQRRWIRTDTQYF	TGTGCCAGCAGCCTTCAACGTCGGTGGATCCGCACAGATACGCAGTATTTT
.	TRBV2	few	TRBJ1-5	CASSSSSGRLSNQPQHF	TGTGCCAGCAGTTCGAGTTCGGGCAGGCTAAGCAATCAGCCCCAGCATTTT
.	TRBV5-8	.	TRBJ1-6	CASSRTATPYNSPLHF	TGTGCCAGCAGCCGGACAGCTACTCCCTATAATTCACCCCTCCACTTT
.	TRBV5-1	.	TRBJ2-5	CASGSSVNQETQYF	TGCGCCAGCGGTTCTAGCGTGAACCAAGAGACCCAGTACTTC
TRBD1	TRBV11-2	.	TRBJ2-5	CASSWTGGRETQYF	TGTGCCAGCAGCTGGACAGGGGGCCGGGAGACCCAGTACTTC
TRBD2	TRBV7-9	.	TRBJ2-3	CASSARLAGGTDTQYF	TGTGCCAGCAGCGCTAGACTAGCGGGAGGCACAGATACGCAGTATTTT
.	TRBV15	.	TRBJ1-2	CATSREEAFGYGYTF	TGTGCCACCAGCAGAGAGGAGGCCTTTGGCTATGGCTACACCTTC
TRBD2	TRBV18	.	TRBJ2-3	CASSPGLAGTDTQYF	TGTGCCAGCAGCCCGGGACTAGCGGGCACAGATACGCAGTATTTT
.	TRBV19	.	TRBJ2-3	CASSTADTQYF	TGTGCCAGTAGTACCGCTGATACGCAGTATTTT
TRBD2	TRBV7-3	.	TRBJ2-6	CASSPRGGGANVLTF	TGTGCCAGCAGCCCCCGCGGGGGTGGGGCCAACGTCCTGACTTTC
.	TRBV9	.	TRBJ1-2	CASSVASWTNYGYTF	TGTGCCAGCAGCGTAGCCTCATGGACTAACTATGGCTACACCTTC
.	TRBV2	.	TRBJ1-1	CASSGSGGTTEAFF	TGTGCCAGCAGTGGAAGTGGAGGGACCACTGAAGCTTTCTTT
.	TRBV25-1	few	TRBJ2-7	CASRQTDVYEQYF	TGTGCCAGCAGGCAGACAGATGTCTACGAGCAGTACTTC
TRBD2	TRBV7-3	.	TRBJ2-5	CASSLNPPASGRAPQETQYF	TGTGCCAGCAGCTTAAACCCTCCGGCTAGCGGGAGGGCCCCCCAAGAGACCCAGTACTTC
TRBD2	TRBV19	.	TRBJ2-2	CASSIRSGGGAGELFF	TGTGCCAGTAGTATCCGTTCGGGAGGAGGCGCCGGGGAGCTGTTTTTT
.	TRBV5-1	.	TRBJ1-1	CASSLRSFGGKNTEAFF	TGCGCCAGCAGCTTGAGATCTTTCGGGGGTAAAAACACTGAAGCTTTCTTT
TRBD1	TRBV12-5	.	TRBJ1-4	CASANWGRGGFNEKLFF	TGTGCTAGTGCCAACTGGGGCAGGGGGGGCTTTAATGAAAAACTGTTTTTT
.	TRBV7-8	.	TRBJ1-3	CASSLLRNSGNTIYF	TGTGCCAGCAGCTTACTACGGAACTCTGGAAACACCATATATTTT